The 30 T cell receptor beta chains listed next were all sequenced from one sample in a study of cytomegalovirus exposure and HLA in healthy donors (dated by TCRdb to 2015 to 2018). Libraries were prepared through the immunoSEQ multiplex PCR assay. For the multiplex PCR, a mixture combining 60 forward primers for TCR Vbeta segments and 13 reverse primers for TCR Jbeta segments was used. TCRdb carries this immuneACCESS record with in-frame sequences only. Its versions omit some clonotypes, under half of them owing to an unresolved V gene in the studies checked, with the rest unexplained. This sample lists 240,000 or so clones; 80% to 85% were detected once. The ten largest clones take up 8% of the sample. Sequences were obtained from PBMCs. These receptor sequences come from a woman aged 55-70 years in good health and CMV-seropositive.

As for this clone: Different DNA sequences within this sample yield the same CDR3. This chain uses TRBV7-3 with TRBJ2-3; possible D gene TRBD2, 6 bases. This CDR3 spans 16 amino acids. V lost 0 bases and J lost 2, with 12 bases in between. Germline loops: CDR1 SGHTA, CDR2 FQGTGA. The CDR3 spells CASSLTTGGPTDTQYF. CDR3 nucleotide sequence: TGTGCCAGCAGCTTAACCACAGGAGGGCCCACAGATACGCAGTATTTT.

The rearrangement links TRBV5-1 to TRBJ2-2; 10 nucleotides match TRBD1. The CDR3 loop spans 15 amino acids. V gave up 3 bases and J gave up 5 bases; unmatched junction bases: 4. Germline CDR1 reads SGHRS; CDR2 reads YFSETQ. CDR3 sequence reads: CASSWGTGVTGELFF. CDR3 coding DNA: TGCGCCAGCAGCTGGGGGACAGGGGTTACCGGGGAGCTGTTTTTT.

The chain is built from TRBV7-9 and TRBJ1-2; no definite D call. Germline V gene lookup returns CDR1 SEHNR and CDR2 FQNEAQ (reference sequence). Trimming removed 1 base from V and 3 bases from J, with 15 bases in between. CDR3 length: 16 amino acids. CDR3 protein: CASSLDLFEGYYGYTF. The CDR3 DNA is TGTGCCAGCAGCTTAGATTTATTTGAGGGTTACTATGGCTACACCTTC.

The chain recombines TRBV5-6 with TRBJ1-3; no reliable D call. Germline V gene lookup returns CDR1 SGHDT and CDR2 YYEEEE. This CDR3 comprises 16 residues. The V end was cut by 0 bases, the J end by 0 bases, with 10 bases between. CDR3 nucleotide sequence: TGTGCCAGCAGCTTGGGACTATCAAACTCTGGAAACACCATATATTTT. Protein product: CASSLGLSNSGNTIYF.

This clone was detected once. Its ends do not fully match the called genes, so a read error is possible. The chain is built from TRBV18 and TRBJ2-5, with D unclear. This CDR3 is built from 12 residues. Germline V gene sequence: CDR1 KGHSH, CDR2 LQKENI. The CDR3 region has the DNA TGTGCCAGCTCACGGTCAAAAGAGGCCCAGTACTTC. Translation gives CASSRSKEAQYF.

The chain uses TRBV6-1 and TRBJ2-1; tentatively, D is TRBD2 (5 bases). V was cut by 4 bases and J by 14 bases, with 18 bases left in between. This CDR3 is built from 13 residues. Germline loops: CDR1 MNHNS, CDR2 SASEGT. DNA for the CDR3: TGTGCCAGCAGTGCCAACCAAGGAGGTCGGAAGTTCTTC. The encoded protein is CASSANQGGRKFF.

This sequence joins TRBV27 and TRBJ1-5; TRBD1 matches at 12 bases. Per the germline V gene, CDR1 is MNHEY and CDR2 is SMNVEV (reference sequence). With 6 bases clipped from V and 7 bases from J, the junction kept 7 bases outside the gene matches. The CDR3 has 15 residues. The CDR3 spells CASRGTGGQGQPQHF. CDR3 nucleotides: TGTGCCAGCAGGGGGACAGGGGGCCAGGGGCAGCCCCAGCATTTT.

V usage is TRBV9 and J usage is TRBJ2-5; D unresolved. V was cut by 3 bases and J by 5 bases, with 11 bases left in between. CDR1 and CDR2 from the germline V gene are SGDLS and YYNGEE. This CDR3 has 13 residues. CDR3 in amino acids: CASSGGAKETQYF. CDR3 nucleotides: TGTGCCAGCAGCGGAGGAGCGAAGGAGACCCAGTACTTC.

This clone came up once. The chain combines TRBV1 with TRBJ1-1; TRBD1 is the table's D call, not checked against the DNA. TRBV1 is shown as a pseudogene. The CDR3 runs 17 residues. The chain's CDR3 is CTSSQTPGDSENTEAFF. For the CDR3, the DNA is TGCACCAGCAGCCAGACCCCCGGGGACAGTGAGAACACTGAAGCTTTCTTT.

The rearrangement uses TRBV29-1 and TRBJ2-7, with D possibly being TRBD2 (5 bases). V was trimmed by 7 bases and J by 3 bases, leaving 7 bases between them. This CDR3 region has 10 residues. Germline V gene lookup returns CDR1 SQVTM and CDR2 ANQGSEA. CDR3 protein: CSAGLYEQYF. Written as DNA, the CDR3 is TGCAGCGCCGGACTCTACGAGCAGTACTTC.

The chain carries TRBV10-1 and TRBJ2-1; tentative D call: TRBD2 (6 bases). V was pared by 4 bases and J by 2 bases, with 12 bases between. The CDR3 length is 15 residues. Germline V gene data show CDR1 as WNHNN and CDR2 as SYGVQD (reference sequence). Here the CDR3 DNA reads TGCGCCAGCAGTGTAAGCGGGTCGGCCTACAATGAGCAGTTCTTC. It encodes CASSVSGSAYNEQFF.

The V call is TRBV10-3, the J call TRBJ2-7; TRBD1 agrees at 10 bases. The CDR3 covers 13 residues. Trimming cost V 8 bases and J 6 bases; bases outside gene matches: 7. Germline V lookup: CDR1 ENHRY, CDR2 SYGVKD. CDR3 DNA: TGTGCCATCTACGGACAGGGGGGGGTCGAGCAGTACTTC. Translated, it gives CAIYGQGGVEQYF.

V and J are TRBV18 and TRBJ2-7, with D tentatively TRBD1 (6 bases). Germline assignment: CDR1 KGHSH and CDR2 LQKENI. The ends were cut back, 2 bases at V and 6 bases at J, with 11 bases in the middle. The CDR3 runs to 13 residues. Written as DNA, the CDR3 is TGTGCCAGCTCACCAGGACAGACAACCGAGCAGTACTTC. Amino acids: CASSPGQTTEQYF.

CDR3 protein: CASSENRDRGSGYTF. CDR3 nucleotide sequence: TGCGCCAGCAGTGAGAACCGGGACAGGGGGTCGGGCTACACCTTC. V is TRBV10-1 and J is TRBJ1-2; 11 nucleotides align to TRBD1. Germline trimming cut 2 bases from V and 8 bases from J; bases unmatched to any gene: 7. The CDR3 is 15 residues long. From germline, CDR1 is WNHNN and CDR2 SYGVQD (reference sequence).

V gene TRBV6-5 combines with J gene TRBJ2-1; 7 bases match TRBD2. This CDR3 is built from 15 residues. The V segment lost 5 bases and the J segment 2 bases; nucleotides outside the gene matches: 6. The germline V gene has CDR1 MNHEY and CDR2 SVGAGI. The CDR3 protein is CASSTAGIPYNEQFF. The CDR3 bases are TGTGCCAGCAGTACAGCGGGGATACCCTACAATGAGCAGTTCTTC.

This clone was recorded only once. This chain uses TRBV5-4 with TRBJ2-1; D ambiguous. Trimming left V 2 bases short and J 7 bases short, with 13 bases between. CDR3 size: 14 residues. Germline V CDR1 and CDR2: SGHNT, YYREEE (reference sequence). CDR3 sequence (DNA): TGTGCCAGCAGCTTCCAGCGCGGTCAAAATGAGCAGTTCTTC. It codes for CASSFQRGQNEQFF.

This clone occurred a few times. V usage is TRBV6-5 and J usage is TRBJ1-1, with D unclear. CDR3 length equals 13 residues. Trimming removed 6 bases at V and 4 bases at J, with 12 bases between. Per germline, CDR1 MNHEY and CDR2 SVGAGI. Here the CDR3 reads CASSRSSGTEAFF. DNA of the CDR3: TGTGCCAGCAGCCGGTCGAGCGGCACTGAAGCTTTCTTT.

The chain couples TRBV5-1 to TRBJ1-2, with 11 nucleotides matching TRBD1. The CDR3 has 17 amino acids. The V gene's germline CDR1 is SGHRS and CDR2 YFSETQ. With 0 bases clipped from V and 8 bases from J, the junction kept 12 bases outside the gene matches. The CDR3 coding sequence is TGCGCCAGCAGCTTGGCACCCGGACAGGGGGCGCGTGCCGGCTACACCTTC. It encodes CASSLAPGQGARAGYTF.

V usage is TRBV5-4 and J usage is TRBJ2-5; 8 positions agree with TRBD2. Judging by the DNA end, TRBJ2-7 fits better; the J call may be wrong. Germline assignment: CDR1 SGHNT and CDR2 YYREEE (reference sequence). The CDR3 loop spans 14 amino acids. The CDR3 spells CASSLGREGYEQYF. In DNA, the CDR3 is TGTGCCAGCAGCTTGGGTCGGGAGGGGTACGAGCAGTACTTC.

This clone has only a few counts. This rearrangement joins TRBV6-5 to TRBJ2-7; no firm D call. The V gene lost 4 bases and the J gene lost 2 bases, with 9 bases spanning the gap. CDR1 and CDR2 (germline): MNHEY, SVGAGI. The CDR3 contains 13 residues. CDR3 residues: CASSFAPTYEQYF. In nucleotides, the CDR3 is TGTGCCAGCAGTTTCGCGCCAACCTACGAGCAGTACTTC.

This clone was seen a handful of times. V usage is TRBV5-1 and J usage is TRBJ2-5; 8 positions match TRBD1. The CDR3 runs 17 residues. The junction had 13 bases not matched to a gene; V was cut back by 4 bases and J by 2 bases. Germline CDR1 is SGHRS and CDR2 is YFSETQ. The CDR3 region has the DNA TGCGCCAGCAGCCTGGGGGCAGGGGGCGGTAGTCAAGAGACCCAGTACTTC. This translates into CASSLGAGGGSQETQYF.

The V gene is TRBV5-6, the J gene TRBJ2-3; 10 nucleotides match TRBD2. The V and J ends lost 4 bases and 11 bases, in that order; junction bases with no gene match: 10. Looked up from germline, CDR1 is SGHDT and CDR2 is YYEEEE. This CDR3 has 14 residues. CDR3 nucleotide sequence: TGTGCCAGCAGCACCATCGGGACTAGCGAAGAGCAGTATTTT. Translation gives CASSTIGTSEEQYF.

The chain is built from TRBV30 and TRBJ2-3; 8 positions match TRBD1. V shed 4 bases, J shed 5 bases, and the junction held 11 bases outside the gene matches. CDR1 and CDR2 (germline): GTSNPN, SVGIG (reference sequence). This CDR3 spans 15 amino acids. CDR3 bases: TGTGCCTGGACCCCAGGGGGCTTTGTGGAAGATACGCAGTATTTT. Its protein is CAWTPGGFVEDTQYF.

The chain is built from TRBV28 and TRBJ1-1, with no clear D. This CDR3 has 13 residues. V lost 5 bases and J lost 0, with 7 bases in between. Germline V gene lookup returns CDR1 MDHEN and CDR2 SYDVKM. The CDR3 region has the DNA TGTGCCAGCAGTCCCCCGGTGAACACTGAAGCTTTCTTT. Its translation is CASSPPVNTEAFF. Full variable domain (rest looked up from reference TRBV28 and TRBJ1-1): DVKVTQSSRYLVKRTGEKVFLECVQDMDHENMFWYRQDPGLGLRLIYFSYDVKMKEKGDIPEGYSVSREKKERFSLILESASTNQTSMYLCASSPPVNTEAFFGQGTRLTVV.

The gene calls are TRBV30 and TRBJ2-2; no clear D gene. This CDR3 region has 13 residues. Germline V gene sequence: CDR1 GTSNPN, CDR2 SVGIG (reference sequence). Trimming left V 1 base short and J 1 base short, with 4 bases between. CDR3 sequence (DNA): TGTGCCTGGAGTGGACAGAACACCGGGGAGCTGTTTTTT. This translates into CAWSGQNTGELFF.

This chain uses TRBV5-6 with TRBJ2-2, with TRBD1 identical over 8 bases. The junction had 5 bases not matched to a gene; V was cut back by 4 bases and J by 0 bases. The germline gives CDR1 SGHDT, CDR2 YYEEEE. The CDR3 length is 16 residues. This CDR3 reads CASSRDRLTNTGELFF. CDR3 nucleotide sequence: TGTGCCAGCAGCCGGGACAGGCTAACGAACACCGGGGAGCTGTTTTTT.

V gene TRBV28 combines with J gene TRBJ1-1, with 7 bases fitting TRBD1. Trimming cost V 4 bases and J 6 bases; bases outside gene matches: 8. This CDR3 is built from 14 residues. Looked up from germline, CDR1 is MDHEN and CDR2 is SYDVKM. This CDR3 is CASSSAQGGSEAFF. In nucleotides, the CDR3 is TGTGCCAGCAGTTCGGCCCAGGGGGGCTCTGAAGCTTTCTTT.

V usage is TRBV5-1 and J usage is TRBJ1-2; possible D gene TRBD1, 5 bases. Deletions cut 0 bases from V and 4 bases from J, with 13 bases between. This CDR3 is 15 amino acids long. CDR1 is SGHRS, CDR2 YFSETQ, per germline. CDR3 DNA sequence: TGCGCCAGCAGCTTGGAGGGCCAGGGCCTCTATGGCTACACCTTC. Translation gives CASSLEGQGLYGYTF.

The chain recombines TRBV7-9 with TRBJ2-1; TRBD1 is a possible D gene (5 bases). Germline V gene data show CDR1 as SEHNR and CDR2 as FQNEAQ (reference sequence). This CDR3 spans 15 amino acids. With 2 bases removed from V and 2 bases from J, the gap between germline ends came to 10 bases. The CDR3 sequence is CASSLSGFTYNEQFF. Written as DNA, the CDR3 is TGTGCCAGCAGCTTATCAGGGTTCACCTACAATGAGCAGTTCTTC.

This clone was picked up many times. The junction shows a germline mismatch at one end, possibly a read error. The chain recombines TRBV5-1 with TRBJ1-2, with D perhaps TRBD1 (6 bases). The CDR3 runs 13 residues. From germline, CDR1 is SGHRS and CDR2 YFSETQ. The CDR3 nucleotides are TGCGCCAGCAGTTTGGAGGGGACAAACCCTTGGACCTTC. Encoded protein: CASSLEGTNPWTF. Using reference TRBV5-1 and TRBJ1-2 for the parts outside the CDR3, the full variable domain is KAGVTQTPRYLIKTRGQQVTLSCSPISGHRSVSWYQQTPGQGLQFLFEYFSETQRNKGNFPGRFSGRQFSNSRSEMNVSTLELGDSALYLCASSLEGTNPWTFGSGTRLTVV.